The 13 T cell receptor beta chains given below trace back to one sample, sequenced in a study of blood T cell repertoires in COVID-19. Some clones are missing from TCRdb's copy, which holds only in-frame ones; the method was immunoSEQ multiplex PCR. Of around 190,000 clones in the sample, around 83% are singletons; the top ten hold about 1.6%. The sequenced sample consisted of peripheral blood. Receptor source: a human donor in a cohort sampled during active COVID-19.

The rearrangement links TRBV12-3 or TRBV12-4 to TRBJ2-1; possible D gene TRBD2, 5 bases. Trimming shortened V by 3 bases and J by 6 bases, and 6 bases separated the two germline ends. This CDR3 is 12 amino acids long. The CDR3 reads CASSFRGNEQFF. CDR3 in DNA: TGTGCCAGCAGTTTTCGGGGCAATGAGCAGTTCTTC.

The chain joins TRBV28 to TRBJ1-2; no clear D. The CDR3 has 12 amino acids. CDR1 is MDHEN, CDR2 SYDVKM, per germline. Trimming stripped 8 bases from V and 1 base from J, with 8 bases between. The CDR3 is CASLSLNYGYTF. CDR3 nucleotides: TGTGCCAGCCTGAGTCTTAACTATGGCTACACCTTC.

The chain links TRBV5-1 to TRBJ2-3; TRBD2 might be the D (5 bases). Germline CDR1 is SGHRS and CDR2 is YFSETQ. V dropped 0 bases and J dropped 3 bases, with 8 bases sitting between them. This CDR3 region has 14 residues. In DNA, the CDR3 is TGCGCCAGCAGCTTGGTTGGGGAGACAGATACGCAGTATTTT. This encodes CASSLVGETDTQYF. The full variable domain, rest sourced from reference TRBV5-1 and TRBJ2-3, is KAGVTQTPRYLIKTRGQQVTLSCSPISGHRSVSWYQQTPGQGLQFLFEYFSETQRNKGNFPGRFSGRQFSNSRSEMNVSTLELGDSALYLCASSLVGETDTQYFGPGTRLTVL.

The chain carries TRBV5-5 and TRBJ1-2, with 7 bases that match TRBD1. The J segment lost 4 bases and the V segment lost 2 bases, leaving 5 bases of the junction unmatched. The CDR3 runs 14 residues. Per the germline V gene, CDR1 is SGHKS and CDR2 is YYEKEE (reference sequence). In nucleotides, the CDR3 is TGTGCCAGCAGCTTCGAACAGGGGACCTATGGCTACACCTTC. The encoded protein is CASSFEQGTYGYTF.

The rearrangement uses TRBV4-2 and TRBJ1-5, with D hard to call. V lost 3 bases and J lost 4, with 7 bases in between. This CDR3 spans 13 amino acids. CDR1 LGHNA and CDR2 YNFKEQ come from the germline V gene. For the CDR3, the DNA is TGTGCCAGCAGCCATCCCTCTAATCAGCCCCAGCATTTT. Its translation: CASSHPSNQPQHF.

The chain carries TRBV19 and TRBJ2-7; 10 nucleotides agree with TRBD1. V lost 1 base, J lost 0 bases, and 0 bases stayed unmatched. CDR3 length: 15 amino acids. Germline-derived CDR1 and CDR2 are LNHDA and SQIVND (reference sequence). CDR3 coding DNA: TGTGCCAGTAGTATAGGGACAGGGGGCTCCTACGAGCAGTACTTC. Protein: CASSIGTGGSYEQYF. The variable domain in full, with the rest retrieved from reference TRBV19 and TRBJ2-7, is DGGITQSPKYLFRKEGQNVTLSCEQNLNHDAMYWYRQDPGQGLRLIYYSQIVNDFQKGDIAEGYSVSREKKESFPLTVTSAQKNPTAFYLCASSIGTGGSYEQYFGPGTRLTVT.

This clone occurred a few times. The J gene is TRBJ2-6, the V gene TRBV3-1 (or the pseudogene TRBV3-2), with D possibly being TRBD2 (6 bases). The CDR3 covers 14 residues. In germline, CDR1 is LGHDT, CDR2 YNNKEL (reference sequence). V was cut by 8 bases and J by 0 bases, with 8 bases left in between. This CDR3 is CASWGGSGANVLTF. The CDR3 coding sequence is TGTGCCAGCTGGGGAGGCTCTGGGGCCAACGTCCTGACTTTC.

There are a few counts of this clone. The CDR3 DNA follows: TGTGCCAGCAGCCTAGGGGCGCCAGGGGGCTATCTCTCCTACGAGCAGTACTTC. Residues: CASSLGAPGGYLSYEQYF. The gene calls are TRBV7-2 and TRBJ2-7; the match to TRBD1 covers 8 bases. This CDR3 contains 18 residues. With V trimmed by 5 bases and J by 0 bases, 15 bases remained unmatched. Looked up from germline, CDR1 is SGHTA and CDR2 is FQGNSA.

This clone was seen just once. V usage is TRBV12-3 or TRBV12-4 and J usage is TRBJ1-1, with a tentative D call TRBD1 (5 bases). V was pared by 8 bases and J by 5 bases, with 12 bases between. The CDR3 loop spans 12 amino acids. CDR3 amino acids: CASSGAGTEAFF. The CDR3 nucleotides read TGTGCCAGCTCCGGGGCGGGGACTGAAGCTTTCTTT.

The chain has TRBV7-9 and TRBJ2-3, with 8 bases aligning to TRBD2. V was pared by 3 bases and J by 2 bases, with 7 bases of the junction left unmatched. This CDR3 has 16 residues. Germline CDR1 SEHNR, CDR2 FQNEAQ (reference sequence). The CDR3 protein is CASSFLRGALTDTQYF. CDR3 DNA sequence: TGTGCCAGCAGCTTCCTGCGGGGGGCACTCACAGATACGCAGTATTTT.

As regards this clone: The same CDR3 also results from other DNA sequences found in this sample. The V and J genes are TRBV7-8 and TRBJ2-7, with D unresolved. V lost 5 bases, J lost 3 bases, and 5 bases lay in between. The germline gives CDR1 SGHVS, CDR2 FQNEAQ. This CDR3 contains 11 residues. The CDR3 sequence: CASSLSYEQYF. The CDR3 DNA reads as TGTGCCAGCAGCCTTAGCTACGAGCAGTACTTC.

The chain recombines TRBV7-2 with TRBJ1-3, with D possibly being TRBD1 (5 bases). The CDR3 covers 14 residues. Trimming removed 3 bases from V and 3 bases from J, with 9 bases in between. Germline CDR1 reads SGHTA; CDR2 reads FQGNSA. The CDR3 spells CASSFMTVGNTIYF. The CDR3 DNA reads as TGTGCCAGCAGCTTCATGACAGTTGGAAACACCATATATTTT. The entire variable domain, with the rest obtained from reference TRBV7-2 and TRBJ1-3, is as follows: GAGVSQSPSNKVTEKGKDVELRCDPISGHTALYWYRQSLGQGLEFLIYFQGNSAPDKSGLPSDRFSAERTGGSVSTLTIQRTQQEDSAVYLCASSFMTVGNTIYFGEGSWLTVV.

The CDR3 DNA sequence: TGTGCCAGCAGTCCCGGGACAACTGGAAACACCATATATTTT. Translation: CASSPGTTGNTIYF. This chain uses TRBV7-2 with TRBJ1-3, with D possibly TRBD1 on 6 matching bases. Germline CDR1 SGHTA, CDR2 FQGNSA. The CDR3 covers 14 residues. Trimming pared 6 bases from V and 2 bases from J, leaving 11 bases between.